This T cell receptor (beta chain) was obtained from a study of shared clonotypes between healthy human individuals. CDR3 size: 15 residues. Germline lookup yields CDR1 SGHDT and CDR2 YYEEEE. The germline V and J ends were trimmed by 1 base and 5 bases, with 16 bases remaining between them. Data came from immunoSEQ multiplex PCR; TCRdb stores just in-frame clones and leaves some out. Of about 2.3 million clones detected, 92% appear once; the ten largest clones hold 0.3% to 0.45%. Sequenced sample: naive CD4+ T cells from PBMCs. Subset specified: CD45RA+ positively selected. V and J are TRBV5-6 and TRBJ2-7; the D is unclear. This sequence originates from a man between 18 and 35 years old in good health. Some clones in this sample may be carry-over from other donors' samples. Written as DNA, the CDR3 is TGTGCCAGCAGCTTGCCGTCAGCAGGCCCTAACGAGCAGTACTTC. This encodes CASSLPSAGPNEQYF.